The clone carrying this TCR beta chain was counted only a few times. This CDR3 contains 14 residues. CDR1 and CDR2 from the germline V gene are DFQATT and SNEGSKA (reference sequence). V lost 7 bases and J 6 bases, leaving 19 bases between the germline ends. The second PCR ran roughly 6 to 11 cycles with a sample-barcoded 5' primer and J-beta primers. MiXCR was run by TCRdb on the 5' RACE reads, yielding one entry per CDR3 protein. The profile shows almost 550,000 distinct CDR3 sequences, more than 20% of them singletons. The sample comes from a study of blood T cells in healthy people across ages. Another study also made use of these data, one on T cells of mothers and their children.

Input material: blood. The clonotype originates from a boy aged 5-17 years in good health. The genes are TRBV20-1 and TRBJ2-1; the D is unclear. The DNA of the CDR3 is TGCAGTGGGGTCTTCCCATTGAGAGTCAATGAGCAGTTCTTC. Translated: CSGVFPLRVNEQFF.